Listed below are T cell receptor beta chains from one sample, sequenced in a study of cytomegalovirus exposure and HLA in healthy donors. The table came from immunoSEQ multiplex PCR; TCRdb's copy has only in-frame clones and leaves some out. The sample carries about 140,000 clones, roughly four fifths recorded once. The sequenced sample was PBMCs. All receptors derive from a man aged 30 to 39 in good health and CMV-seropositive. Each CDR3 is given with its conserved first and last residue. The D gene is left open where the match is weak. Only part of the rows carry a size: once, few, many, or a class if the clone is expanded.

j_gene | abundance | d_gene | v_gene | CDR3nt | CDR3aa
TRBJ1-1 | . | . | TRBV27 | TGTGCCAGCAGTTTAGGTGGCGGTAAGGCTTTCTTT | CASSLGGGKAFF
TRBJ1-2 | once | . | TRBV19 | TGTGCCAGTAGTTCGGGGGGCGCGTACTATGGCTACACCTTC | CASSSGGAYYGYTF
TRBJ1-2 | few | . | TRBV5-1 | TGCGCCAGCAGCCTAGACAGGTTGGAGTACTATGGCTACACCTTC | CASSLDRLEYYGYTF
TRBJ2-1 | . | TRBD2 | TRBV6-6 | TGTGCCAGCAGACTCGGGACTAGCTACAATGAGCAGTTCTTC | CASRLGTSYNEQFF
TRBJ1-1 | . | TRBD1 | TRBV27 | TGTGCCAGCAGCCGGGGACAGTTCACTGAAGCTTTCTTT | CASSRGQFTEAFF
TRBJ2-3 | . | . | TRBV5-1 | TGCGCCAGCCTCCGCGAGGGATATAGCACAGATACGCAGTATTTT | CASLREGYSTDTQYF
TRBJ2-4 | . | TRBD2 | TRBV5-4 | TGTGCCAGCAGTGCTAGCGGGATTGTCGGCAAAAACATTCAGTACTTC | CASSASGIVGKNIQYF
TRBJ1-5 | . | . | TRBV28 | TGTGCCAGCAGTTCCCCCCACAGCCGTAGCAATCAGCCCCAGCATTTT | CASSSPHSRSNQPQHF
TRBJ1-5 | once | . | TRBV6-1 | TGTGCCAGCAGTGCTCTGGACAGACCTCCGAGCCAGCCCCAGCATTTT | CASSALDRPPSQPQHF
TRBJ2-2 | . | TRBD2 | TRBV18 | TGTGCCAGCTCACCACAGCAGCGGGGCCACGGGGAGCTGTTTTTT | CASSPQQRGHGELFF
TRBJ2-3 | . | . | TRBV11-2 | TGTGCCAGCAGCCCCAGGGGGGCGGGGGGACTTAGCACAGATACGCAGTATTTT | CASSPRGAGGLSTDTQYF
TRBJ2-3 | many | . | TRBV2 | TGTGCCAGCAGTACCCGACTAACTAGCACAGATACGCAGTATTTT | CASSTRLTSTDTQYF
TRBJ1-5 | . | TRBD1 | TRBV30 | TGTGCCTGGAGTAGGAGAGTAGGGACAGGGGGCCTGAGGGAGAGCAATCAGCCCCAGCATTTT | CAWSRRVGTGGLRESNQPQHF
TRBJ2-1 | . | TRBD2 | TRBV2 | TGTGCCAGCAGTCGGGGGGACAATGAGCAGTTCTTC | CASSRGDNEQFF
TRBJ1-4 | once | . | TRBV5-6 | TGTGCCAGCAGCCCGCACGACAAGAAGGCTAATGAAAAACTGTTTTTT | CASSPHDKKANEKLFF
TRBJ2-4 | . | . | TRBV5-1 | TGCGCCAGCAGCCAAGTTACACCAAACATTCAGTACTTC | CASSQVTPNIQYF
TRBJ2-5 | . | . | TRBV5-1 | TGCGCCAGCAGCTTTCCTCTGGGACATGGGGAGACCCAGTACTTC | CASSFPLGHGETQYF
TRBJ1-6 | . | . | TRBV5-1 | TGCGCCAGGAGCGGACAGCGAGTTAGTTCACCCCTCCACTTT | CARSGQRVSSPLHF
TRBJ1-2 | . | . | TRBV18 | TGTGCCAGCTCACCACGGAGGGGACCGGCCATCGAGGACGGCTACACCTTC | CASSPRRGPAIEDGYTF
TRBJ2-7 | . | TRBD2 | TRBV6-5 | TGTGCCAGCAGTTACAGGACTAGCGGGAGTCCCTACGAGCAGTACTTC | CASSYRTSGSPYEQYF
TRBJ1-5 | . | TRBD1 | TRBV7-2 | TGTGCCAGCAGCCTAAGCGCGACAGGGGGTCAGCCCCAGCATTTT | CASSLSATGGQPQHF
TRBJ2-3 | . | TRBD2 | TRBV6-6 | TGTGCCAGCAGTTACCCGGCTAGCGGGGGCACAGATACGCAGTATTTT | CASSYPASGGTDTQYF